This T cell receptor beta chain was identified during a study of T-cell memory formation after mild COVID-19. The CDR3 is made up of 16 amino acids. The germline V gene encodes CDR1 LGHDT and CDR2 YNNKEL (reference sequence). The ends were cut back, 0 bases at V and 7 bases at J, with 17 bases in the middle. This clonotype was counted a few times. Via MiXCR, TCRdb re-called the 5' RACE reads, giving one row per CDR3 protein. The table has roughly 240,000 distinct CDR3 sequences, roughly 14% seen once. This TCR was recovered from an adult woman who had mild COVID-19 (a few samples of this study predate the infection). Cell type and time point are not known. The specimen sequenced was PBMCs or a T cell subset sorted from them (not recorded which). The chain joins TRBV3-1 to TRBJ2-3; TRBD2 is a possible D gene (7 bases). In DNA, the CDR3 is TGTGCCAGCAGCCAAGAGGGAGGGGGGCCAAGTAATACGCAGTATTTT. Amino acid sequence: CASSQEGGGPSNTQYF.